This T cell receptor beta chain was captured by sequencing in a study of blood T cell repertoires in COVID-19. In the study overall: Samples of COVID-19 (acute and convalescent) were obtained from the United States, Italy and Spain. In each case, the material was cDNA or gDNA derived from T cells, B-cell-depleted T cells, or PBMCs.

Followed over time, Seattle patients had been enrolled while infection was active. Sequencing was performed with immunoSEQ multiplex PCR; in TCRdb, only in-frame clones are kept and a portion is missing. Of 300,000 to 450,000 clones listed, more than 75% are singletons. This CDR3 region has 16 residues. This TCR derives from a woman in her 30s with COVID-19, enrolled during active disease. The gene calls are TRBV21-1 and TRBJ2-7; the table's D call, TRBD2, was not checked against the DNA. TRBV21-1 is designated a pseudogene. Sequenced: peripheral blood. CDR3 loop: CASSKYGVQTLAEQYF. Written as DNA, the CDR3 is TGTGCCAGCAGCAAATATGGGGTCCAAACCCTAGCTGAGCAGTACTTC.